This entry lists 13 T cell receptor beta chains sequenced from one sample in a study of shared clonotypes between healthy human individuals. The protocol was immunoSEQ multiplex PCR, while the TCRdb copy is restricted to in-frame clones and leaves out a portion. The table has approximately 500,000 clones, approximately 78% seen once. Specimen: PBMCs. These TCRs come from a woman aged 40-49 years in good health. Some clones in this sample may be carry-over from other donors' samples.

In the case of this clone: This sequence may be a read error, since a much larger clone differs from it by one base. V is TRBV25-1 and J is TRBJ1-1, with 8 nucleotides matching TRBD1. The V gene's germline CDR1 is MGHDK and CDR2 SYGVNS. This CDR3 has 13 residues. The CDR3 sequence is CASSGTGNTDAFF. CDR3 coding DNA: TGTGCCAGCAGTGGGACAGGGAACACTGATGCTTTCTTT.

The chain recombines TRBV7-2 with TRBJ2-1; D ambiguous. This CDR3 is built from 16 residues. CDR1 is SGHTA, CDR2 FQGNSA, per germline. Trimming cost V 4 bases and J 7 bases, with 20 bases left between them. CDR3 amino acids: CASSSLAAPLGNEQFF. The CDR3 bases are TGTGCCAGCAGCTCCCTCGCGGCCCCATTAGGGAATGAGCAGTTCTTC.

V gene TRBV5-1 combines with J gene TRBJ2-1; 12 bases align to TRBD2. CDR1 SGHRS and CDR2 YFSETQ come from the germline V gene. The CDR3 sequence is 15 residues long. Germline trimming cut 5 bases from V and 8 bases from J; bases unmatched to any gene: 8. CDR3 coding DNA: TGCGCCAGCAGGGAGACTAGCGGGAGTACCTATGAGCAGTTCTTC. Residues: CASRETSGSTYEQFF.

This clone was seen just once. The same CDR3 arises from other DNA sequences in this sample as well. The genes are TRBV5-1 and TRBJ2-3; D is ambiguous. This CDR3 has 12 amino acids. CDR1 and CDR2 from the germline V gene are SGHRS and YFSETQ. V was trimmed by 3 bases and J by 3 bases, leaving 5 bases between them. CDR3 nucleotide sequence: TGCGCCAGCAGCTGGTCGACAGATACGCAGTATTTT. Amino acids: CASSWSTDTQYF.

With respect to this clone: A far bigger clonotype differs at one base, so this is likely a read error. The rearrangement uses TRBV30 and TRBJ1-1; D uncertain. Germline CDR1 GTSNPN, CDR2 SVGIG (reference sequence). Deletions cut 5 bases from V and 2 bases from J, with 12 bases between. The CDR3 has 13 residues. This CDR3 reads CAWEGNINTEAFF. The DNA of the CDR3 is TGTGCCTGGGAGGGAAACATAAACACTGAAGCTTTCTTT.

The chain has TRBV2 and TRBJ2-5; possibly TRBD1 for D (5 bases). The CDR3 spans 14 residues. Germline loops: CDR1 SNHLY, CDR2 FYNNEI. Trimming left V 7 bases short and J 1 base short, with 13 bases between. Written as DNA, the CDR3 is TGTGCCAGCAAAAAGGGGATGACCCAAGAGACCCAGTACTTC. Translating it yields CASKKGMTQETQYF.

On this clone: Germline and junction disagree at one end, which may indicate a read error. The chain carries TRBV6-1 and TRBJ1-4, with a weak D call TRBD1 (5 bases). CDR1 is MNHNS, CDR2 SASEGT, per germline. CDR3 length: 18 residues. The CDR3 DNA sequence: TGTGCCAGCAGTGAAGCCCCTGGGGCGGGTTCAGCTAAGGAAAAACTGTTTTTT. It translates to CASSEAPGAGSAKEKLFF.

In the case of this clone: A much bigger clone sits one base away, suggesting this may be a read error. Other nucleotide sequences in the sample specify the same CDR3. The V call is TRBV6-5, the J call TRBJ2-7; D is possibly TRBD2 (5 bases). CDR3 length: 14 amino acids. Deletions cut 5 bases from V and 3 bases from J, with 14 bases between. Looked up from germline, CDR1 is MNHEY and CDR2 is SVGAGI. CDR3 in amino acids: CASSPLASFYEQYF. The CDR3 DNA sequence: TGTGCCAGCAGTCCCCTAGCCTCATTCTACGAGCAGTACTTC.

This clone has a count of ten or more. This chain uses TRBV7-3 with TRBJ2-3; TRBD2 matches 7 bases. This CDR3 is built from 14 residues. J was trimmed by 2 bases and V by 2 bases; bases with no gene match: 1. Germline values: CDR1 SGHTA, CDR2 FQGTGA. The CDR3 sequence: CASSLAGATDTQYF. In nucleotides, the CDR3 is TGTGCCAGCAGCTTAGCGGGAGCCACAGATACGCAGTATTTT.

This chain joins TRBV2 and TRBJ1-5; TRBD1 might be the D (6 bases). The germline V and J ends were trimmed by 5 bases and 7 bases, with 18 bases remaining between them. From germline, CDR1 is SNHLY and CDR2 FYNNEI. This CDR3 region has 15 residues. CDR3 DNA: TGTGCCAGCAGTCCCGGGGGCAGGGGTGAACAGCCCCAGCATTTT. It codes for CASSPGGRGEQPQHF.

This clone was seen at least ten times. The sample contains more than one DNA sequence encoding this CDR3. The chain joins TRBV19 to TRBJ1-2; D gene uncertain. The CDR3 contains 14 residues. V was clipped by 3 bases and J by 2 bases, with 10 bases between them. Germline V lookup: CDR1 LNHDA, CDR2 SQIVND (reference sequence). CDR3 sequence: CASSIPGLNYGYTF. In nucleotides, the CDR3 is TGTGCCAGTAGTATCCCAGGACTGAACTATGGCTACACCTTC.

The CDR3 loop is CASKMMAWETQYF. In DNA, the CDR3 is TGTGCCAGCAAGATGATGGCTTGGGAGACCCAGTACTTC. This chain connects TRBV5-8 to TRBJ2-5; no definite D call. The CDR3 spans 13 residues. The germline gives CDR1 SGHTS, CDR2 YDEGEE. Trimming pared 6 bases from V and 5 bases from J, leaving 14 bases between.

The chain carries TRBV13 and TRBJ2-7; unclear D gene. Per the germline V gene, CDR1 is PRHDT and CDR2 is FYEKMQ (reference sequence). The CDR3 has 12 amino acids. V was clipped by 6 bases and J by 0 bases, with 6 bases between them. This chain's CDR3 is CASSSSSYEQYF. As DNA, the CDR3 is TGTGCCAGCAGTTCAAGCTCCTACGAGCAGTACTTC.